These T cell receptor beta chains were read from a single sample in a study of blood T cell repertoires in COVID-19. TCRdb's copy holds only in-frame clones and misses some; the assay was immunoSEQ multiplex PCR. This sample has over 80,000 clones, with approximately 91% found just once. The sequenced material came from peripheral blood. The receptor set was obtained from a woman older than 75 with acute or convalescent COVID-19. Both conserved end residues are part of each CDR3. A D gene is named only where the DNA matches it firmly. Clone size is given for some rows only: seen once, a few or many times, or a class if the clone is expanded.

j_call d_call v_call clone_size cdr3_nt cdr3_aa
TRBJ1-5 TRBD1 TRBV5-3 - TGTGCCAGAAGCTGTGCCCGCCGGGACAGTTGGGATCGGACGGAGGATCAGCCCCAGCATTTT CARSCARRDSWDRTEDQPQHF
TRBJ2-1 - TRBV3-1/TRBV3-2 - TGTGCCAGCAGCCAAGATCCAGTCACCTACAATGAGCAGTTCTTC CASSQDPVTYNEQFF
TRBJ1-2 - TRBV4-3 - TGCGCCAGCAGCCTACACCGGGAAGTTACGGGCTACACCTTC CASSLHREVTGYTF
TRBJ2-3 - TRBV18 - TGTGCCAGCTCACCACCACAGGACACAGATACGCAGTATTTT CASSPPQDTDTQYF
TRBJ1-2 - TRBV29-1 - TGCAGCGTACCACAGGGATCTGCCTATGGCTACACCTTC CSVPQGSAYGYTF
TRBJ2-1 TRBD1 TRBV10-3 - TGTGCCATCAGTTTCGGGACAGGGGGCGGTGAGCAGTTCTTC CAISFGTGGGEQFF
TRBJ1-1 - TRBV5-1 - TGCGCCAGCAGCCAGGGGCTGCCAGGAAGAGGTTCTGAAGCTTTCTTT CASSQGLPGRGSEAFF
TRBJ2-7 TRBD2 TRBV2 - TGTGCCAGTACCCGGGACTATACTCACGAGCAGTACTTC CASTRDYTHEQYF
TRBJ2-7 TRBD2 TRBV19 - TGTGCCAGTAGTCAAGCGGGAGGACCCTACGAGCAGTACTTC CASSQAGGPYEQYF
TRBJ2-7 - TRBV24-1 - TGTGCCACCACTGCCGGGGTGACACCTAACTACGAGCAGTACTTC CATTAGVTPNYEQYF
TRBJ2-7 - TRBV30 - TGTGCCTGGATTGTGGGGCCCTTGGAGCAGTACTTC CAWIVGPLEQYF
TRBJ2-5 TRBD2 TRBV7-3 - TGTGCCAGCAGTAAACTAGCGGGGGAGACCCAGTACTTC CASSKLAGETQYF
TRBJ2-7 TRBD1 TRBV7-2 - TGTGCCAGCAGCTCGCGACAGGGCTCCTACGAGCAGTACTTC CASSSRQGSYEQYF
TRBJ1-2 - TRBV10-3 once TGTGCCATCAGTGAGGGTGGAGCCTACTATGGCTACACCTTC CAISEGGAYYGYTF
TRBJ1-2 TRBD1 TRBV27 - TGTGCCAGCAGTGGGGACAGGTCGGGGGGCTACACCTTC CASSGDRSGGYTF
TRBJ2-2 TRBD2 TRBV2 - TGTGCCAGCAGTCCCCTAACGGGACTAGCTAAGGCGAACACCGGGGAGCTGTTTTTT CASSPLTGLAKANTGELFF
TRBJ2-7 - TRBV10-3 - TGTGCCATCAAGAACGGCAGGTTCTACGAGCAGTACTTC CAIKNGRFYEQYF
TRBJ1-1 - TRBV6-5 - TGTGCCAGCGGCATCCGGACAGCTGAAGCTTTCTTT CASGIRTAEAFF
TRBJ1-4 TRBD1 TRBV28 - TGTGCCAGCAGGAAAACAGGGGGCTCGAGGGAAAAACTGTTTTTT CASRKTGGSREKLFF
TRBJ2-7 - TRBV21-1 - TGTGCCAGCAGCGCGGTAACTTCGGAGTTATCTTTCGAGCAGTACTTC CASSAVTSELSFEQYF
TRBJ1-3 - TRBV29-1 few TGCAGCGTCGAACGACAGGATGGAAACACCATATATTTT CSVERQDGNTIYF
TRBJ1-5 - TRBV28 - TGTGCCAGCAGTTTAAGTTGGATTTCTACAGCAAATCAGCCCCAGCATTTT CASSLSWISTANQPQHF
TRBJ2-1 TRBD2 TRBV19 - TGTGCCAGTAGTATCCTAGCGGGATTGGGCAATGAGCAGTTCTTC CASSILAGLGNEQFF
TRBJ2-2 TRBD2 TRBV5-1 once TGCGCCAGCAGCTTGGCCATTCTAGCGGGAGCCGGGGAGCTGTTTTTT CASSLAILAGAGELFF
TRBJ2-7 TRBD1 TRBV27 - TGTGCCAGCAGTCCAACAGGACAGGGTCGTCCCTACGAGCAGTACTTC CASSPTGQGRPYEQYF
TRBJ2-1 TRBD2 TRBV9 once TGTGCCAGCAGCCCCCGGGCTAGCGGGGATGATGAGCAGTTCTTC CASSPRASGDDEQFF
TRBJ2-5 - TRBV11-2 - TGTGCCAGCAGCTTAGAACGGCTAGCGGAGACCCAGTACTTC CASSLERLAETQYF
TRBJ2-2 TRBD1 TRBV7-9 - TGTGCCAGCAGCCGGACAGGGGCTGTCACCGGGGAGCTGTTTTTT CASSRTGAVTGELFF
TRBJ2-7 TRBD2 TRBV7-6 - TGTGCCAGCAGCTTTCGTTCCCCTTCTAGGGCTAGCGGGAGATCCGACGAGCAGTACTTC CASSFRSPSRASGRSDEQYF
TRBJ1-2 - TRBV4-3 - TGCGCCAGCAGCCCAACGGCGACAGCCTTCGTCTATGGCTACACCTTC CASSPTATAFVYGYTF
TRBJ1-5 TRBD1 TRBV4-1 - TGCGCCAGCAGCCAAGGGACAGGGGGCCCTAGCAATCAGCCCCAGCATTTT CASSQGTGGPSNQPQHF
TRBJ1-1 - TRBV25-1 - TGTGCCAGCAGTGAATTGGGGGCAGGGCCTAGAAGGGCTTTCTTT CASSELGAGPRRAFF
TRBJ1-1 - TRBV29-1 few TGCAGCGTTGGCAGACAGCTGAACACTGAAGCTTTCTTT CSVGRQLNTEAFF
TRBJ2-7 - TRBV4-3 - TGCGCCAGCAGCCAAGATCGAGGGTTCCACGAGCAGTACTTC CASSQDRGFHEQYF
TRBJ2-5 TRBD2 TRBV29-1 - TGCAGCGTTGGGCCTAGCGGGAGGGCGGGAGAGACCCAGTACTTC CSVGPSGRAGETQYF
TRBJ2-6 - TRBV19 - TGTGCCAGTAGTATTTTAGGGAGCCCATCGACCTCTGGGGCCAACGTCCTGACTTTC CASSILGSPSTSGANVLTF
TRBJ1-1 TRBD1 TRBV6-2/TRBV6-3 - TGTGCCAGCAGCCCTAGAAGGACAGGGGGCAGGACTGAAGCTTTCTTT CASSPRRTGGRTEAFF
TRBJ2-2 - TRBV4-3 - TGCGCCAGCAGGCGGGGGCCGACGAACACCGGGGAGCTGTTTTTT CASRRGPTNTGELFF
TRBJ2-1 - TRBV10-3 - TGTGCCATCAGACGGACCGAACTAGGGGGAAATTACAATGAGCAGTTCTTC CAIRRTELGGNYNEQFF
TRBJ1-4 - TRBV14 - TGTGCCAGCAGCCAAGATTTACCCAGGGCAACTAATGAAAAACTGTTTTTT CASSQDLPRATNEKLFF
TRBJ2-3 - TRBV6-5 - TGTGCCAGCAGTTACTCGGTGGGGGCGGGCACAGATACGCAGTATTTT CASSYSVGAGTDTQYF
TRBJ1-5 - TRBV28 - TGTGCCAGCAGTCCCCCGGGCAATCAGCCCCAGCATTTT CASSPPGNQPQHF
TRBJ1-5 - TRBV20-1 once TGCAGTGCCAGAGGCGGTCAGCCCCAGCATTTT CSARGGQPQHF
TRBJ2-6 TRBD1 TRBV28 - TGTGCCAGCAGTTTCCTTCGACAGGGCCGGTCCGGGGCCAACGTCCTGACTTTC CASSFLRQGRSGANVLTF
TRBJ1-5 TRBD1 TRBV28 - TGTGCCAGCACCCTAGGGACAGGTCTCAATCAGCCCCAGCATTTT CASTLGTGLNQPQHF
TRBJ2-7 - TRBV27 - TGTGCCAGCGGGCCCTTCCCCACTTACGAGCAGTACTTC CASGPFPTYEQYF
TRBJ2-3 - TRBV19 - TGTGCCAGTAGTCGAAGTAGCGGTACCTCAGATACGCAGTATTTT CASSRSSGTSDTQYF
TRBJ2-2 TRBD1 TRBV30 - TGTGCCTGGAGTCTCAGGGACAGGGGGAACACCGGGGAGCTGTTTTTT CAWSLRDRGNTGELFF
TRBJ1-1 - TRBV12-3/TRBV12-4 - TGTGCCAGCAGTTTAGAAGGAGCTGAAGCTTTCTTT CASSLEGAEAFF
TRBJ2-7 TRBD1 TRBV19 - TGTGCCAGTAGTATGACAGGGCGTAACCACGAGCAGTACTTC CASSMTGRNHEQYF
TRBJ2-3 TRBD2 TRBV19 - TGTGCCAGTAGTAGACTAGCGGGTAGCACAGATACGCAGTATTTT CASSRLAGSTDTQYF
TRBJ1-1 TRBD1 TRBV18 - TGTGCCAGCTCAGCCGACAGGGTGGGCACTGAAGCTTTCTTT CASSADRVGTEAFF
TRBJ2-2 - TRBV5-8 few TGTGCCAGCAGCTTGGCGGGCGGGGAGCTGTTTTTT CASSLAGGELFF